A single TCR beta chain is shown here with its context. Its matching antigen is unknown. The method was immunoSEQ multiplex PCR; TCRdb's version includes in-frame clones alone and lacks a portion of them. The sample has some 200,000 clones; around 93% are singletons. This sample is drawn from a study of T cell responses to AZD1222 COVID-19 vaccine. Study-level points and caveats: The sample set comprised mostly white British donors with more females, and clonal diversity was possibly underestimated. Repertoire sampling happened only post peak T cell response. An increase in Spike-specific TCR breadth and depth was observed after two AZD1222 doses.

Germline assignment: CDR1 MNHNY and CDR2 SVGAGI (reference sequence). This CDR3 is 16 amino acids long. V was cut by 5 bases and J by 4 bases, with 18 bases left in between. The chain recombines TRBV6-6 with TRBJ1-3, with D perhaps matching TRBD1 (5 bases). The sample was peripheral blood, taken 28 days after the second AZD1222 dose. The TCR was taken from an adult who received the AZD1222 COVID-19 vaccine. The CDR3 sequence is CASSLGGGLSGNTIYF. In DNA, the CDR3 is TGTGCCAGCAGTCTGGGCGGGGGTCTATCAGGAAACACCATATATTTT.